What follows describes a single TCR beta chain. This specimen belongs to a study of control samples from healthy donors and cancer patients. TCRdb's table, derived via immunoSEQ multiplex PCR, lists solely in-frame clones and lacks some. Here the sample spans roughly 150,000 clones, just over 85% being singletons. Per germline, CDR1 KGHDR and CDR2 SFDVKD. Germline trimming cut 3 bases from V and 0 bases from J; bases unmatched to any gene: 10. The CDR3 sequence is 18 residues long. The sample taken for sequencing was blood. The chain is built from TRBV24-1 and TRBJ1-5; 7 nucleotides align to TRBD1. The sequence was obtained from a man aged 18-30 years in good health. CDR3 in amino acids: CATSDPPGQAYSNQPQHF. The CDR3 DNA is TGTGCCACCAGTGATCCCCCCGGACAGGCGTATAGCAATCAGCCCCAGCATTTT.